The T cell receptor beta chain described here comes from a study of shared clonotypes between healthy human individuals. Study at large: Each donor's CD4 naive and CD4 memory cells filled three plates apiece, CD8 naive two, and CD8 memory one.

The V end was cut by 6 bases, the J end by 0 bases, with 12 bases between. The CDR3 loop spans 15 amino acids. Germline V gene lookup returns CDR1 SGHTA and CDR2 FQGNSA. The CD4+ fraction was divided into a CD45RA+ naive subset and a CD45RA-negative memory subset. Repertoires were generated with immunoSEQ multiplex PCR, while TCRdb's copy carries only in-frame clones and drops some. The sample includes about 2.3 million clones, more than 80% of them seen just once. Whole-study results and caveats: Sample collection involved blood only; tissue repertoires are likely different.

Regarding this clone: The target antigen is unknown.

The sample comprised naive CD4+ T cells from PBMCs. Documented subset: CD45RA+ positively selected. The receptor was derived from a man between 18 and 35 years old in good health. Some clones in this sample may be carry-over from other donors' samples. The chain has TRBV7-2 and TRBJ2-1; the D gene is possibly TRBD1 (5 bases). The CDR3: CASSSWGPSYNEQFF. The CDR3 region has the DNA TGTGCCAGCAGTAGTTGGGGCCCCTCCTACAATGAGCAGTTCTTC.